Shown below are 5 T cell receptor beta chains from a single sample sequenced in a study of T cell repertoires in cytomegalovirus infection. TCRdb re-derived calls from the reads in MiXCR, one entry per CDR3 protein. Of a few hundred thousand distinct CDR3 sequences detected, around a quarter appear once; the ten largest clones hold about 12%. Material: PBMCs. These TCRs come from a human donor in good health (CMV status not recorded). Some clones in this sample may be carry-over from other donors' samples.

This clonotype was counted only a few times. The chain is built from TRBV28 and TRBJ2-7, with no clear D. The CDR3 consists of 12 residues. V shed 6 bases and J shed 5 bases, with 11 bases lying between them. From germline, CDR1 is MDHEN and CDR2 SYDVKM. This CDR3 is CASRGSLHEQYF. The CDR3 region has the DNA TGTGCCAGCAGGGGAAGCCTGCACGAGCAGTACTTC. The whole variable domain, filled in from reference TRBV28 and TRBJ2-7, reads DVKVTQSSRYLVKRTGEKVFLECVQDMDHENMFWYRQDPGLGLRLIYFSYDVKMKEKGDIPEGYSVSREKKERFSLILESASTNQTSMYLCASRGSLHEQYFGPGTRLTVT.

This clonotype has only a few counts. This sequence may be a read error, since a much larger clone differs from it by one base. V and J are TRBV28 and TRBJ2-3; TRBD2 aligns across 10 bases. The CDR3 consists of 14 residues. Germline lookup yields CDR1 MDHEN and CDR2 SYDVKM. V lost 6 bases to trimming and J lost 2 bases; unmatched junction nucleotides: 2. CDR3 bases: TGTGCCAGCAGACTAGCGGGAAACACAGATACGCAGTATTTT. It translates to CASRLAGNTDTQYF. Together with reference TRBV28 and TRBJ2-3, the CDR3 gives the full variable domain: DVKVTQSSRYLVKRTGEKVFLECVQDMDHENMFWYRQDPGLGLRLIYFSYDVKMKEKGDIPEGYSVSREKKERFSLILESASTNQTSMYLCASRLAGNTDTQYFGPGTRLTVL.

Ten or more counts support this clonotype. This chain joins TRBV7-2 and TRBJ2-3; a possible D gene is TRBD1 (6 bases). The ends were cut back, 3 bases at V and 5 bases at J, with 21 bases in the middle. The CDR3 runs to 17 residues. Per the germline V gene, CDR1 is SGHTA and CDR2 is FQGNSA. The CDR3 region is CASSFGPTGSPLDTQYF. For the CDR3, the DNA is TGTGCCAGCAGCTTCGGCCCGACAGGTTCTCCTCTAGATACGCAGTATTTT.

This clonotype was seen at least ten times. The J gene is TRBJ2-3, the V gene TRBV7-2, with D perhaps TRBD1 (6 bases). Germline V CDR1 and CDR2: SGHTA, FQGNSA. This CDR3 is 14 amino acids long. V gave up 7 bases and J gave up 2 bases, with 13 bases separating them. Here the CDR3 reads CASTRTALTDTQYF. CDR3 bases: TGTGCCAGCACCCGGACAGCCCTCACAGATACGCAGTATTTT.

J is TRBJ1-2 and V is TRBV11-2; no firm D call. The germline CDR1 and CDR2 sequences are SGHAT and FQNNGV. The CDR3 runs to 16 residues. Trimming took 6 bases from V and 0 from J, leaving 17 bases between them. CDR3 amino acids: CASSSLKRDPNYGYTF. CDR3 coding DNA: TGTGCCAGCAGTTCCCTTAAGAGGGATCCTAACTATGGCTACACCTTC.